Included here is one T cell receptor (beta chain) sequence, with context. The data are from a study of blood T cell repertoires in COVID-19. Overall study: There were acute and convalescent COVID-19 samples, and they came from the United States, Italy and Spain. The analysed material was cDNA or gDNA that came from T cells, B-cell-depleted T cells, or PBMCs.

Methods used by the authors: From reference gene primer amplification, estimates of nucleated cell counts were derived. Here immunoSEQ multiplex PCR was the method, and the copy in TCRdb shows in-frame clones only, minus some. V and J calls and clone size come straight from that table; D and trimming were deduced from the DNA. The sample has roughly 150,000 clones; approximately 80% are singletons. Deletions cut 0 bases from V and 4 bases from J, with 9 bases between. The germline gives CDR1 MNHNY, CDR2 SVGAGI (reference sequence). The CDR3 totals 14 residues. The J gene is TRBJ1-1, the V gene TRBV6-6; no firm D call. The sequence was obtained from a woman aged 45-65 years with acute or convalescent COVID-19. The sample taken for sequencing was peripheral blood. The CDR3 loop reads CASSYSLRGTEAFF. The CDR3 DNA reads TGTGCCAGCAGTTACTCGCTGCGAGGCACTGAAGCTTTCTTT.